The clone carrying this T cell receptor beta chain was counted many times. Its matching antigen is unknown. The data belong to a study of T cell clonality in common variable immunodeficiency. Points from the study as a whole: Common variable immunodeficiency TCR beta sequences reportedly had fewer deletions and N-nucleotide insertions. Compared with healthy controls, CVID subjects showed increased TCRbeta clonality, mostly in about a third.

Sequencing input was equivalent genomic DNA from CVID and controls. Sequencing was performed with immunoSEQ multiplex PCR; in TCRdb, only in-frame clones are kept and a portion is missing. This sample comprises about 43,000 clones, none seen once only. The source material was peripheral blood mononuclear cells. This receptor was identified in a person between 18 and 69 years old in good health.

The DNA read from the CDR3 is TGCGCCAGCAGCCCAGCAGGACAGGCGAGCTCTGGGGCCAACGTC. Residues: CASSPAGQASSGANV. The full CDR3 is CASSPAGQASSGANVLTF. This chain uses TRBV5-1 with TRBJ2-6; 7 bases align to TRBD1. The CDR3 goes on 3 residues after the read ends, and that part is filled in from the germline J gene. CDR1 and CDR2 (germline): SGHRS, YFSETQ. The CDR3 spans 18 residues. The V gene end was trimmed by 4 bases and the J gene end by 0 bases; junction bases not matched to a gene: 10.